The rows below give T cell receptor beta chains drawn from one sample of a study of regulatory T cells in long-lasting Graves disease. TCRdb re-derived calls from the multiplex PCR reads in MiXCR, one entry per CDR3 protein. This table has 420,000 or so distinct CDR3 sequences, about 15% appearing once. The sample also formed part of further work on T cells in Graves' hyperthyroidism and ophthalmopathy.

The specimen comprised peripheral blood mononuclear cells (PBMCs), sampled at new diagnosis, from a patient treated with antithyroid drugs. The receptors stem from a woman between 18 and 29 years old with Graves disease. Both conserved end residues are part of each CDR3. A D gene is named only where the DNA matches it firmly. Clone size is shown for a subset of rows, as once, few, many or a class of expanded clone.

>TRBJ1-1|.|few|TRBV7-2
CASRPEDLSGTEAFF
TGTGCCAGCAGACCCGAGGACCTTTCAGGGACTGAAGCTTTCTTT
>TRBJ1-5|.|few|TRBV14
CASSQPGRNQPQHF
TGTGCCAGCAGCCAACCGGGGCGCAATCAGCCCCAGCATTTT
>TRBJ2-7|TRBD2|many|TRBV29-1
CSVLGLAGLISYEQYF
TGCAGCGTTCTGGGGCTAGCGGGATTAATCTCCTACGAGCAGTACTTC
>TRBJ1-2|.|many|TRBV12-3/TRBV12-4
CASSQRGRYGYTF
TGTGCCAGCAGCCAGAGAGGGCGGTATGGCTACACCTTC
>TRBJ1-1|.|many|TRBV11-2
CASSLGEENTEAFF
TGTGCCAGCAGCTTAGGGGAAGAGAACACTGAAGCTTTCTTT
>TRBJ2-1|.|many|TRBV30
CAWNPMGFNEQFF
TGTGCCTGGAATCCCATGGGTTTCAATGAGCAGTTCTTC
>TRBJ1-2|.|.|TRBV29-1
CSVDPGGFSNYGYTF
TGCAGCGTTGATCCGGGGGGTTTCTCTAACTATGGCTACACCTTC
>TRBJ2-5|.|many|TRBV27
CASSRFLEEETQYF
TGTGCCAGCAGTCGATTTCTTGAAGAAGAGACCCAGTACTTC
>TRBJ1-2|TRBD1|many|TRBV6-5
CASSYSGTGNYGYTF
TGTGCCAGCAGTTACTCTGGGACAGGGAACTATGGCTACACCTTC
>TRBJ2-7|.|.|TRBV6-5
CASSYPEGAKNEQYF
TGTGCCAGCAGTTACCCAGAAGGGGCGAAGAACGAGCAGTACTTC
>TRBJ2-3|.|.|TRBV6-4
CASSRRAGTEDTQYF
TGTGCCAGCAGTCGGAGGGCAGGCACGGAAGATACGCAGTATTTT
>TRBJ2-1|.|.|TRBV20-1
CSATLAATPGEQFF
TGCAGTGCAACACTAGCAGCTACCCCGGGGGAGCAGTTCTTC
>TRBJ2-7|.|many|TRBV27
CASRSLEEDYEQYF
TGTGCCAGCAGATCCCTAGAGGAGGACTACGAGCAGTACTTC
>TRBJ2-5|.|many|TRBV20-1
CSAPPSQGFKETQYF
TGCAGTGCTCCACCGTCACAGGGATTTAAAGAGACCCAGTACTTC
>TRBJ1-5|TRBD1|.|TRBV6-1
CATSGQRNQPQHF
TGTGCCACCTCGGGACAGCGCAATCAGCCCCAGCATTTT
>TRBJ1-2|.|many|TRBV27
CASSPTAGYGYTF
TGTGCCAGCAGTCCTACGGCGGGCTATGGCTACACCTTC
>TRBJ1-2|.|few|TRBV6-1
CASSGHSGGGGYTF
TGTGCCAGCAGCGGACACTCCGGGGGAGGTGGCTACACCTTC
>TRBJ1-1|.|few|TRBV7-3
CASSISWKYTEAFF
TGTGCCAGCAGCATCTCGTGGAAGTACACTGAAGCTTTCTTT
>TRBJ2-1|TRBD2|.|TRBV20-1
CSARPPAGRGNEQFF
TGCAGTGCTAGACCTCCAGCGGGGAGGGGCAATGAGCAGTTCTTC
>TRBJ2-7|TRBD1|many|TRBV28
CASSIGQGAFEQYF
TGTGCCAGCAGCATTGGGCAGGGGGCGTTCGAGCAGTACTTC
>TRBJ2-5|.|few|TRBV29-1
CSVYDSQETQYF
TGCAGCGTTTATGACAGTCAAGAGACCCAGTACTTC
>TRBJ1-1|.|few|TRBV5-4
CASSKGVLMNTEAFF
TGTGCCAGCAGCAAGGGGGTTCTTATGAACACTGAAGCTTTCTTT
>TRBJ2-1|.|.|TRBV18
CASSPPLRVTYNEQFF
TGTGCCAGCTCACCACCGTTACGGGTAACCTACAATGAGCAGTTCTTC
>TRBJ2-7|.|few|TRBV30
CAWSADVGGFREQYF
TGTGCCTGGAGTGCAGACGTGGGGGGCTTTCGCGAGCAGTACTTC
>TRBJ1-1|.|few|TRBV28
CASGTAGTGAFF
TGTGCCAGCGGGACCGCCGGGACTGGAGCTTTCTTT
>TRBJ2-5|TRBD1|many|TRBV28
CASSLPGQGSETQYF
TGTGCCAGCAGTCTCCCGGGACAGGGGTCTGAGACCCAGTACTTC
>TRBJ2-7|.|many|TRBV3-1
CASSLLPQGEQYF
TGTGCCAGCAGCCTCCTCCCGCAGGGCGAGCAGTACTTC
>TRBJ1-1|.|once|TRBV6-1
CASRLAGQGNTEAFF
TGTGCCAGCAGGCTTGCAGGACAAGGCAACACTGAAGCTTTCTTT
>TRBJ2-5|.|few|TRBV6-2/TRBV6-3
CASSYLQGGETQYF
TGTGCCAGCAGTTACTTACAGGGCGGGGAGACCCAGTACTTC
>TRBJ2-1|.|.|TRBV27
CASSSALGEQFF
TGTGCCAGCAGTTCAGCTCTGGGCGAGCAGTTCTTC
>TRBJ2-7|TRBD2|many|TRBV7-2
CASSIGTSGSYEQYF
TGTGCCAGCAGCATCGGGACTAGCGGGTCCTACGAGCAGTACTTC
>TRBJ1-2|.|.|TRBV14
CASSETGLDYGYTF
TGTGCCAGCAGCGAGACAGGACTTGACTATGGCTACACCTTC
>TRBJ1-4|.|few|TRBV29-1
CSVPGAANEKLFF
TGCAGCGTTCCCGGGGCGGCTAATGAAAAACTGTTTTTT
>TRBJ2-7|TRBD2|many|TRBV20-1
CSAGTSEFYEQYF
TGCAGTGCCGGGACTAGCGAGTTCTACGAGCAGTACTTC
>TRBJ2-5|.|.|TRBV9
CASTLGVSGKGTQYF
TGTGCCAGCACCTTGGGGGTTTCAGGCAAAGGGACCCAGTACTTC
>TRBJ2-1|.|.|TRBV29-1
CSVEQGSHHEQFF
TGCAGCGTTGAACAGGGTTCCCACCACGAGCAGTTCTTC
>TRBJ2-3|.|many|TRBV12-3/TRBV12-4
CASSALVGTDTQYF
TGTGCCAGCAGTGCTCTAGTAGGCACAGATACGCAGTATTTT
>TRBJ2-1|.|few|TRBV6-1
CASSEIDEQFF
TGTGCCAGCAGTGAGATAGATGAGCAGTTCTTC
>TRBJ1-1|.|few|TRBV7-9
CASSLALGQSQKAFF
TGTGCCAGCAGCTTAGCTTTAGGACAGTCCCAGAAAGCTTTCTTT
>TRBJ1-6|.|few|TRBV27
CASSLGRARHSPLHF
TGTGCCAGCAGTTTGGGTAGGGCCCGGCACTCACCCCTCCACTTT
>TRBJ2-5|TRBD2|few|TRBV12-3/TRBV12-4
CASSFGTRLAGGPETQYF
TGTGCCAGCAGTTTTGGCACACGACTAGCGGGAGGGCCAGAGACCCAGTACTTC
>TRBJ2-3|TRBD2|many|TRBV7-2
CASSSRTSGRDADTQYF
TGTGCCAGCAGCTCCCGGACTAGCGGGAGGGACGCAGATACGCAGTATTTT
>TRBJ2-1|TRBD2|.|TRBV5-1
CASSRQTSGAYNEQFF
TGCGCCAGCAGCCGCCAGACTAGCGGCGCCTACAATGAGCAGTTCTTC
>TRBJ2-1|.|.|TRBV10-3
CAISGSQAYNEQFF
TGTGCCATCAGTGGTAGCCAGGCCTACAATGAGCAGTTCTTC
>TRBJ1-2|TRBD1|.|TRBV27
CASSSIGQGVTNYGYTF
TGTGCCAGCAGTTCCATCGGACAGGGGGTAACTAACTATGGCTACACCTTC
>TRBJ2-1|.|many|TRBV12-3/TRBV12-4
CASNYPPGEQFF
TGTGCCAGCAACTACCCTCCAGGGGAGCAGTTCTTC
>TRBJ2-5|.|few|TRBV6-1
CASSTPFVGTQYF
TGTGCCAGCAGTACCCCCTTTGTGGGGACCCAGTACTTC
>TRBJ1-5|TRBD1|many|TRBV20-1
CSASEGAKNQPQHF
TGCAGTGCTAGCGAGGGGGCAAAGAATCAGCCCCAGCATTTT
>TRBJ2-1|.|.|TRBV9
CASSVVDSTSYNEQFF
TGTGCCAGCAGCGTAGTAGATAGCACCTCCTACAATGAGCAGTTCTTC
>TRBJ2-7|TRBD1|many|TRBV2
CASTRTGSYEQYF
TGTGCCAGCACTCGGACAGGGTCCTACGAGCAGTACTTC
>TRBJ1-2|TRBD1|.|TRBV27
CASSIGQAYGYTF
TGTGCCAGCAGTATCGGACAGGCCTATGGCTACACCTTC
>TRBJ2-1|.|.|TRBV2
CASSSRAQGEQFF
TGTGCCAGCAGTTCCCGGGCTCAAGGTGAGCAGTTCTTC
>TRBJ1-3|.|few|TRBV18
CASSPLIGRQSSGNTIYF
TGTGCCAGCTCACCACTGATCGGCAGACAAAGCTCTGGAAACACCATATATTTT
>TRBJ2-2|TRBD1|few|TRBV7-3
CASSPTGTGAGGELFF
TGTGCCAGCAGCCCAACCGGGACAGGGGCGGGCGGGGAGCTGTTTTTT
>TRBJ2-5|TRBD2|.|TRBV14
CASSQLAGGEKTQYF
TGTGCCAGCAGCCAGCTAGCGGGAGGGGAAAAGACCCAGTACTTC
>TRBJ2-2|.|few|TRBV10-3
CAISEAWAGELFF
TGTGCCATCAGTGAGGCTTGGGCCGGGGAGCTGTTTTTT
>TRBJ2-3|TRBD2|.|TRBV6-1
CASRTKLAGGPDTQYF
TGTGCCAGCAGAACTAAACTAGCGGGAGGGCCAGATACGCAGTATTTT